This paragraph covers one TCR beta chain sequence. There is no known antigen for this receptor. A read error may account for a junction end that differs from germline. Per the publication, the time point label means: patch test 1, 2 weeks after DPC sensitization. The treatment or condition label here, explained by the study, means: therapeutic diphenylcyclopropenone sensitization with weekly scalp DPC. Blood at each patch-test visit was drawn before the patch test was applied. Patients were considered eligible if aged 18 to 70, diagnosed with alopecia and deemed suitable for DPC therapy, and patients were excluded if pregnant. Total RNA was isolated from unfractionated whole blood collected in Tempus Blood RNA tubes. This sample is part of a study of human T cells and chemical hapten exposure (dated by TCRdb to about 2021). Concerning the study at large: For sensitization, 2% DPC in acetone was applied to an approximately 2 cm by approximately 2 cm area of upper inner arm skin. Patients additionally received weekly therapeutic DPC doses to the scalp throughout the approximately 22-week study period. Patch testing was done on the upper back using Finn chambers containing 0.01% DPC, and results were scored after 6 days according to International Contact Dermatitis Research Group standards. Most of the patients in the cohort were female, and the cohort covered alopecia areata with under or over 50% scalp involvement, alopecia totalis and alopecia universalis. Libraries were pooled for sequencing, and per-sample TCR yields varied mainly because of small differences in library volumes within the pool. In alopecia patients, the study followed how the peripheral blood TCR repertoire changed in vivo over primary and secondary sensitization to diphenylcyclopropenone (DPC), a hapten. Blood was sampled from patients pre-sensitization (week 0) and at 2, 6 and about 24 weeks after DPC sensitization. For TCR sequencing, blood came from approximately 29 alopecia patients at anywhere from one to four time points (pre-sensitization, 2, 6 and 24 weeks).

There are 11 amino acids in the CDR3, from cysteine to phenylalanine inclusive. CDR3 DNA is the only sequence kept; it has 33 bases, read in frame from the first base. Per the germline V gene, SNHLY is the CDR1 and FYNNEI is the CDR2. Libraries were prepared through RACE. The sample was run on a NextSeq 500. During library preparation, unique molecular identifiers were attached to individual cDNA molecules so that TCRs could be counted in a quantitative, reproducible way. Each blood RNA sample was used to sequence both TCR alpha and TCR beta chains. In the source study's methods: A median of about 100,000 TCRs per sample was observed, with a range of about 20,000 to 700,000. The Decombinator software suite was used to annotate the V, J and CDR3 of the TCR reads. For PS versus PT1 abundance plots, all samples were subsampled to the same number of TCRs (28,000). Expanded TCRs were defined as absent before sensitization and observed at least eight times at the 2-week time point. TCRdb passed the public sequencing reads through fastp at Q25 and MiXCR, retaining productive beta sequences. One record per CDR3 amino acid sequence lists the most common genes and DNA. The V and J calls and clone size are TCRdb's, not the authors'. In all, the sample holds more than 70,000 distinct CDR3 sequences, and about 12% of those were seen once. The top ten constitute 3.5% of the sample.

General study outcomes and caveats: The number of PT1 expanded TCRs positively correlated with patch test score, significant at thresholds 8, 16 and 32 but not 4. After repeated subsampling, changes were observed in the strength of the expansion versus patch-test correlation and in the threshold at which the correlation became significant. Expanded TCRs formed significantly more large CDR3 similarity clusters than pre-sensitization or healthy control sets, consistent with antigen-driven responses. Alopecia, a presumed autoimmune disease, was present in all patients, so the immune response of the patients might differ from that of healthy individuals. DPC sensitization did not change how many TCRs were above 1 in 1000 frequency, and no evidence was found of alterations in global repertoire structure.

This receptor chain uses TRBV2 and TRBJ1-2; a weak D assignment points to TRBD1 (6 bases agree). This sequence originates from a woman aged 60 to 75 with alopecia areata. Some clones in this sample may be carry-over from other donors' samples. The material was whole blood, obtained in connection with sensitization to the hapten diphenylcyclopropenone (DPC). The CDR3 region: CASFATGHMAF. The nucleotide sequence reads as follows: TGTGCCAGCTTTGCGACAGGACACATGGCCTTC. The reference TRBV2 and TRBJ1-2 proteins fill in what lies around the CDR3, so the full variable domain reads EPEVTQTPSHQVTQMGQEVILRCVPISNHLYFYWYRQILGQKVEFLVSFYNNEISEKSEIFDDQFSVERPDGSNFTLKIRSTKLEDSAMYFCASFATGHMAFGSGTRLTVV.